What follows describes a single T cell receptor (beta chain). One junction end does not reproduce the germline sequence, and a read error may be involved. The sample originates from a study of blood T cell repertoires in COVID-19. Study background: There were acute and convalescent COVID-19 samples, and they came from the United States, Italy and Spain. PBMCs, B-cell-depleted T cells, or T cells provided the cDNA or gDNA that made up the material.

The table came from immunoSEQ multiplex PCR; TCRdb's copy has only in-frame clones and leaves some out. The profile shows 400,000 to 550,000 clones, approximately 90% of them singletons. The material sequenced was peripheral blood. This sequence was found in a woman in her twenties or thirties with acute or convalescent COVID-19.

CDR3 loop: CASSLVSSDEQFF. The DNA of the CDR3 is TGTGCCAGCAGTTTGGTTTCTAGCGATGAGCAGTTCTTC. This chain uses TRBV5-4 with TRBJ2-1, with D maybe TRBD2 (6 bases). Germline V lookup: CDR1 SGHNT, CDR2 YYREEE (reference sequence). This CDR3 contains 13 residues. The full variable domain, its missing parts supplied by reference TRBV5-4 and TRBJ2-1, is ETGVTQSPTHLIKTRGQQVTLRCSSQSGHNTVSWYQQALGQGPQFIFQYYREEENGRGNFPPRFSGLQFPNYSSELNVNALELDDSALYLCASSLVSSDEQFFGPGTRLTVL.